A selection of T cell receptor beta chains follows, all from one sample in a study of T cell changes during pregnancy in multiple sclerosis. The protocol was immunoSEQ multiplex PCR, while the TCRdb copy is restricted to in-frame clones and leaves out a portion. The sample carries roughly 48,000 clones, around 90% recorded once. The starting material was CD4+ T cells from peripheral blood mononuclear cells, obtained in the second trimester of pregnancy. The receptors derive from a female donor with multiple sclerosis, enrolled in a pregnancy study. Both conserved end residues are part of each CDR3. D genes are given only for firm matches. Size is omitted from some rows. Given values are once, few, many or a class for expanded clones.

TRBV18	TRBJ1-1	-	TRBD1	CASSLDRVNTEAFF	TGTGCCAGCTCGCTGGACAGGGTGAACACTGAAGCTTTCTTT
TRBV10-3	TRBJ1-1	-	TRBD1	CAIRGAHTGVNTEAFF	TGTGCCATCAGGGGGGCCCACACAGGGGTAAACACTGAAGCTTTCTTT
TRBV19	TRBJ2-3	-	TRBD1	CASSKNRDRGTDTQYF	TGTGCCAGTAGTAAGAACCGGGACAGGGGCACAGATACGCAGTATTTT
TRBV7-2	TRBJ2-3	-	TRBD2	CASSHSGSTDTQYF	TGTGCCAGCAGCCATAGCGGGAGCACAGATACGCAGTATTTT
TRBV5-4	TRBJ2-2	few	-	CASSSKQGRNTGELFF	TGTGCCAGCAGCTCGAAACAGGGTAGGAACACCGGGGAGCTGTTTTTT
TRBV19	TRBJ1-1	few	TRBD1	CASSTSTGVNTEAFF	TGTGCCAGTAGTACCTCGACAGGGGTGAACACTGAAGCTTTCTTT
TRBV5-1	TRBJ2-3	once	TRBD2	CASSPAGGRATDTQYF	TGCGCCAGCAGCCCAGCGGGCGGGAGGGCTACAGATACGCAGTATTTT
TRBV28	TRBJ2-5	-	-	CASFGLGRGEETQYF	TGTGCCAGCTTCGGACTTGGCAGGGGTGAGGAGACCCAGTACTTC
TRBV5-6	TRBJ2-1	-	-	CASSLVPGNEQFF	TGTGCCAGCAGCTTGGTCCCAGGGAATGAGCAGTTCTTC
TRBV29-1	TRBJ2-3	-	-	CSFEKPSTDTQYF	TGCAGCTTCGAGAAGCCTAGCACAGATACGCAGTATTTT
TRBV28	TRBJ1-2	-	-	CASSQPRQSANYGYTF	TGTGCCAGCAGCCAACCCAGACAGTCAGCTAACTATGGCTACACCTTC
TRBV19	TRBJ2-2	-	TRBD2	CASRGPGLASTGELFF	TGTGCCAGTAGGGGACCGGGACTAGCTTCCACCGGGGAGCTGTTTTTT
TRBV11-2	TRBJ2-2	-	TRBD1	CASSLIRTGGGGELFF	TGTGCCAGCAGCTTAATCCGGACAGGGGGTGGCGGGGAGCTGTTTTTT
TRBV5-1	TRBJ2-7	-	-	CASSLIAGYEQYF	TGCGCCAGCAGCTTGATTGCAGGCTACGAGCAGTACTTC
TRBV6-6	TRBJ1-5	-	-	CASRTGSSLSNQPQHF	TGTGCCAGCAGAACAGGGAGTTCGTTGAGCAATCAGCCCCAGCATTTT
TRBV10-2	TRBJ2-3	-	TRBD2	CASSVRLAVTDTQYF	TGCGCCAGCAGTGTAAGACTAGCGGTCACAGATACGCAGTATTTT
TRBV28	TRBJ2-7	once	TRBD1	CASIQQTGAAYEQYF	TGTGCCAGCATCCAACAGACAGGGGCAGCTTACGAGCAGTACTTC
TRBV14	TRBJ2-7	-	TRBD2	CASSQGGTTQFQYF	TGTGCCAGCAGCCAAGGTGGGACTACGCAGTTTCAGTACTTC
TRBV2	TRBJ1-3	-	-	CASSVLGQGGNTIYF	TGTGCCAGCAGCGTATTGGGGCAGGGAGGAAACACCATATATTTT
TRBV29-1	TRBJ1-1	few	TRBD1	CSVGQGGTEAFF	TGCAGCGTTGGACAGGGAGGCACTGAAGCTTTCTTT
TRBV5-1	TRBJ2-2	once	-	CASSLEEWTGELFF	TGCGCCAGCAGCTTAGAGGAATGGACCGGGGAGCTGTTTTTT
TRBV6-5	TRBJ1-2	few	TRBD1	CASSKGQGLGYTF	TGTGCCAGCAGCAAGGGACAGGGGCTAGGCTACACCTTC
TRBV6-4	TRBJ2-6	-	-	CATSFTGGANVLTF	TGTGCCACCTCCTTCACCGGTGGGGCCAACGTCCTGACTTTC
TRBV28	TRBJ1-4	-	TRBD1	CASSGDRGNEKLFF	TGTGCCAGCAGTGGGGACAGGGGTAATGAAAAACTGTTTTTT
TRBV28	TRBJ1-4	-	TRBD1	CASSLTGNEKLFF	TGTGCCAGCAGTTTGACAGGGAATGAAAAACTGTTTTTT
TRBV27	TRBJ2-2	-	-	CASSFIRTGELFF	TGTGCCAGCAGTTTTATCCGCACCGGGGAGCTGTTTTTT
TRBV11-2	TRBJ2-1	-	TRBD2	CASSPRTSGSYNEQFF	TGTGCCAGCAGCCCTAGGACTAGCGGGAGTTACAATGAGCAGTTCTTC
TRBV18	TRBJ1-6	-	-	CASSPASRGNSPLHF	TGTGCCAGCTCACCAGCGTCCAGGGGTAATTCACCCCTCCACTTT